This T cell receptor (beta chain) was observed in a study of spatial heterogeneity in lung cancer. About the study: A unique TCR and UMI combination showed up more than ten times in raw reads, on average.

The CDR3 length is 16 residues. Germline V gives CDR1 SGHRS, CDR2 YFSETQ. J was trimmed by 5 bases and V by 4 bases; bases with no gene match: 11. Carried by each TCR cDNA molecule was a unique molecular identifier. Each CDR3 protein is one row after TCRdb ran MiXCR on the 5' RACE reads. The sample lists some 83,000 distinct CDR3 sequences, approximately 21% occurring once. Documented time point: sample taken at primary tumor resection. Sequencing covered unsorted whole RNA taken from tumor, nontumor lung or frozen PBMC. The rearrangement joins TRBV5-1 to TRBJ2-1; 8 bases fit TRBD1. The specimen comprised PBMCs, sampled at surgery. This clonotype was obtained from a male donor with early-stage non-small cell lung cancer. The CDR3 protein is CASSPARQGINNEQFF. For the CDR3, the DNA is TGCGCCAGCAGCCCCGCAAGACAGGGGATAAACAATGAGCAGTTCTTC. The variable domain in full, with the rest retrieved from reference TRBV5-1 and TRBJ2-1, is KAGVTQTPRYLIKTRGQQVTLSCSPISGHRSVSWYQQTPGQGLQFLFEYFSETQRNKGNFPGRFSGRQFSNSRSEMNVSTLELGDSALYLCASSPARQGINNEQFFGPGTRLTVL.